Reported below is one TCR beta chain. Its specificity is not known. This sample was included in a study of metastatic and nonmetastatic thyroid tumors. Whole-study findings and limits: Malignant tumors reportedly showed significantly higher TCR beta diversity than benign nodules in both blood and tumor.

Authors' processing steps: Built for papillary thyroid cancer, a distant-metastasis classifier drew on CDR3 differences across clinicopathological groups. TCRdb re-called the PCR reads with MiXCR. For this entry, the V and J calls and clone size follow TCRdb and not the study's own pipeline. The sample shows approximately 3,700 clones, about a third of them seen only once. The germline V gene has CDR1 MNHNS and CDR2 SASEGT. Trimming took 6 bases from V and 3 from J; bases not matched to a gene: 11. There are 17 residues in the CDR3. Ahead of thyroid surgery, no patient had received treatment of any kind.

The TCR was taken from a female donor with papillary thyroid cancer or a benign thyroid nodule (not recorded which). Some clones in this sample may be carry-over from other donors' samples. The V call is TRBV6-1, the J call TRBJ2-6, with 7 bases aligning to TRBD2. The sample was adjacent normal tissue. CDR3 in DNA: TGTGCCAGCAGCCCCAGCGGTGCGGGAGTTGGGGCCAACGTCCTGACTTTC. It yields the protein CASSPSGAGVGANVLTF.